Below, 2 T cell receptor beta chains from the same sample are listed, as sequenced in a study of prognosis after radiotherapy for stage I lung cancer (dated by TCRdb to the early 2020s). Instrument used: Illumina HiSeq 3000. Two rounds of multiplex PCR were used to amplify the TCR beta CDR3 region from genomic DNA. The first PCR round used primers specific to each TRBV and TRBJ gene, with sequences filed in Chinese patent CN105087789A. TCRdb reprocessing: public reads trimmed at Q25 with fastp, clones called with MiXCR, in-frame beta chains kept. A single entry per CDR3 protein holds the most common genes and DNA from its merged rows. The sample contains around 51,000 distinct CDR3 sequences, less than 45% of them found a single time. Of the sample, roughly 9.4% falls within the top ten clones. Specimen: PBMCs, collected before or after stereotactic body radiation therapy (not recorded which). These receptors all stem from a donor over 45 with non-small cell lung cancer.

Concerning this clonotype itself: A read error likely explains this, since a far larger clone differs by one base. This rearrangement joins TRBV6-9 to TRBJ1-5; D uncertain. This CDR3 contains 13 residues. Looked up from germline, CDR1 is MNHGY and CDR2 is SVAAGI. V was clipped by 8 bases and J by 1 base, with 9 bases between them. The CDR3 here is CASGFDSNQPQHF. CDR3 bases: TGTGCCAGCGGTTTCGACAGCAATCAGCCCCAGCATTTT.

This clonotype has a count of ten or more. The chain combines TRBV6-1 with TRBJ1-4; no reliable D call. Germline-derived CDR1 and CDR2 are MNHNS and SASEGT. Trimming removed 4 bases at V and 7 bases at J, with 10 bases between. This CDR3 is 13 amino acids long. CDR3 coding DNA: TGTGCCAGCAGTGCCAGGTTTGGTGAAAAACTGTTTTTT. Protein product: CASSARFGEKLFF.